This is a list of T cell receptor beta chains from one sample in a study of blood T cell repertoires in COVID-19. Produced via immunoSEQ multiplex PCR; TCRdb's table is partial and in-frame only. The table lists about 30,000 clones, around 84% of them singletons, with 50% to 70% in the top ten. Sequencing was performed on peripheral blood. The receptors derive from a man aged 70-80 years with acute or convalescent COVID-19. Both conserved end residues are part of each CDR3. Fields, in order: CDR3 protein, CDR3 DNA, D gene, V gene, J gene, clone size. The D gene is left open where the match is weak. For some rows the clone size is stated as once, few or many, or as a class when expanded; others skip it.

cdr3_aa: CASSVQGGNTIYF
cdr3_nt: TGTGCCAGCAGCGTACAGGGTGGAAACACCATATATTTT
d_call: .
v_call: TRBV9
j_call: TRBJ1-3
clone_size: .

cdr3_aa: CASSALSGGGTDTQYF
cdr3_nt: TGTGCCAGCAGCGCCCTTAGCGGGGGGGGAACAGATACGCAGTATTTT
d_call: TRBD2
v_call: TRBV9
j_call: TRBJ2-3
clone_size: once

cdr3_aa: CASSPGTPGNEQFF
cdr3_nt: TGTGCCAGCAGCCCCGGGACTCCAGGGAATGAGCAGTTCTTC
d_call: .
v_call: TRBV11-3
j_call: TRBJ2-1
clone_size: .

cdr3_aa: CASSLGQGAVHEQYF
cdr3_nt: TGTGCCAGCAGCTTAGGTCAGGGGGCTGTCCACGAGCAGTACTTC
d_call: TRBD1
v_call: TRBV7-9
j_call: TRBJ2-7
clone_size: .

cdr3_aa: CASSPRIQGEVEQYF
cdr3_nt: TGTGCCAGCTCACCAAGAATACAGGGGGAGGTCGAGCAGTACTTC
d_call: TRBD1
v_call: TRBV18
j_call: TRBJ2-7
clone_size: .

cdr3_aa: CASSISGLKAFF
cdr3_nt: TGTGCCAGTAGTATATCGGGACTCAAGGCTTTCTTT
d_call: .
v_call: TRBV19
j_call: TRBJ1-1
clone_size: once

cdr3_aa: CASSDSYTGGAEAFF
cdr3_nt: TGTGCCAGCAGTGATTCTTACACCGGAGGCGCCGAAGCTTTCTTT
d_call: .
v_call: TRBV6-2/TRBV6-3
j_call: TRBJ1-1
clone_size: .

cdr3_aa: CASRRTENQPQHF
cdr3_nt: TGTGCCAGCAGGAGGACAGAAAATCAGCCCCAGCATTTT
d_call: .
v_call: TRBV6-6
j_call: TRBJ1-5
clone_size: .

cdr3_aa: CASSQDRQGGDTQYF
cdr3_nt: TGTGCCAGCAGCCAAGATAGGCAGGGGGGAGATACGCAGTATTTT
d_call: .
v_call: TRBV3-1/TRBV3-2
j_call: TRBJ2-3
clone_size: .

cdr3_aa: CASSETGDSPLHF
cdr3_nt: TGTGCCAGTAGTGAGACAGGGGATTCACCCCTCCACTTT
d_call: TRBD1
v_call: TRBV19
j_call: TRBJ1-6
clone_size: .

cdr3_aa: CASRRVAGMSTQYF
cdr3_nt: TGTGCCAGCAGGCGGGTAGCGGGAATGAGCACGCAGTATTTT
d_call: TRBD2
v_call: TRBV6-5
j_call: TRBJ2-3
clone_size: .

cdr3_aa: CASSDRTSGRNEQFF
cdr3_nt: TGTGCCAGCAGTGACAGAACTAGCGGGCGCAATGAGCAGTTCTTC
d_call: TRBD2
v_call: TRBV2
j_call: TRBJ2-1
clone_size: .

cdr3_aa: CASSTPGENNYGYTF
cdr3_nt: TGTGCCAGCAGCACCCCGGGGGAGAATAACTATGGCTACACCTTC
d_call: .
v_call: TRBV21-1
j_call: TRBJ1-2
clone_size: .

cdr3_aa: CASRLDRGTEAFF
cdr3_nt: TGTGCCAGCAGACTCGACAGAGGCACTGAAGCTTTCTTT
d_call: .
v_call: TRBV2
j_call: TRBJ1-1
clone_size: .

cdr3_aa: CASSLDTYGYTF
cdr3_nt: TGTGCCAGCAGCTTGGACACGTATGGCTACACCTTC
d_call: .
v_call: TRBV5-8
j_call: TRBJ1-2
clone_size: .

cdr3_aa: CASIPGQGHTEAFF
cdr3_nt: TGTGCCAGCATTCCGGGACAGGGACACACTGAAGCTTTCTTT
d_call: TRBD1
v_call: TRBV2
j_call: TRBJ1-1
clone_size: .

cdr3_aa: CASRRRDSLGGYTF
cdr3_nt: TGTGCCAGCCGCCGCCGGGACAGTCTAGGCGGCTACACCTTC
d_call: TRBD1
v_call: TRBV3-1/TRBV3-2
j_call: TRBJ1-2
clone_size: .

cdr3_aa: CASSQPEGRGVDYGYTF
cdr3_nt: TGCGCCAGCAGCCAACCGGAGGGGAGGGGTGTTGACTATGGCTACACCTTC
d_call: .
v_call: TRBV4-1
j_call: TRBJ1-2
clone_size: .

cdr3_aa: CASSEGGQGFSEAFF
cdr3_nt: TGCGCCAGCAGTGAGGGCGGACAGGGCTTCTCTGAAGCTTTCTTT
d_call: TRBD1
v_call: TRBV10-1
j_call: TRBJ1-1
clone_size: .

cdr3_aa: CASSRQAHTEAFF
cdr3_nt: TGTGCCAGCAGCCGACAGGCGCACACTGAAGCTTTCTTT
d_call: .
v_call: TRBV7-3
j_call: TRBJ1-1
clone_size: .

cdr3_aa: CASAGGTSGRNEQFF
cdr3_nt: TGTGCTTCCGCAGGAGGGACTAGCGGGAGAAATGAGCAGTTCTTC
d_call: TRBD2
v_call: TRBV5-4
j_call: TRBJ2-1
clone_size: .

cdr3_aa: CASSRTANTEAFF
cdr3_nt: TGTGCCAGCAGCAGGACAGCGAACACTGAAGCTTTCTTT
d_call: .
v_call: TRBV12-3/TRBV12-4
j_call: TRBJ1-1
clone_size: .

cdr3_aa: CATSFHPPGSYGYTF
cdr3_nt: TGTGCCACCAGTTTTCACCCACCCGGGTCCTATGGCTACACCTTC
d_call: .
v_call: TRBV15
j_call: TRBJ1-2
clone_size: .

cdr3_aa: CASSPAIGGDIQETQYF
cdr3_nt: TGTGCCAGCAGCCCAGCTATCGGAGGGGATATCCAAGAGACCCAGTACTTC
d_call: .
v_call: TRBV11-2
j_call: TRBJ2-5
clone_size: .

cdr3_aa: CASSPRQPWGNQPQHF
cdr3_nt: TGTGCCAGCAGCCCCCGACAGCCTTGGGGCAATCAGCCCCAGCATTTT
d_call: .
v_call: TRBV16
j_call: TRBJ1-5
clone_size: once

cdr3_aa: CASSNGDSRVEQFF
cdr3_nt: TGTGCCAGTAGTAACGGGGACAGCCGCGTCGAGCAGTTCTTC
d_call: TRBD1
v_call: TRBV19
j_call: TRBJ2-1
clone_size: .

cdr3_aa: CASSPDFPYGYTF
cdr3_nt: TGTGCCAGCAGCCCCGACTTCCCGTATGGCTACACCTTC
d_call: .
v_call: TRBV6-5
j_call: TRBJ1-2
clone_size: .

cdr3_aa: CASSLDLDPRASPLHF
cdr3_nt: TGCGCCAGCAGCTTGGATCTGGACCCGCGGGCCTCACCCCTCCACTTT
d_call: .
v_call: TRBV5-1
j_call: TRBJ1-6
clone_size: .

cdr3_aa: CASSLDWNSPLHF
cdr3_nt: TGTGCCAGCAGCTTGGACTGGAATTCACCCCTCCACTTT
d_call: .
v_call: TRBV5-4
j_call: TRBJ1-6
clone_size: .

cdr3_aa: CASSRVTDTQYF
cdr3_nt: TGTGCCAGCAGCCGTGTGACAGATACGCAGTATTTT
d_call: .
v_call: TRBV12-3/TRBV12-4
j_call: TRBJ2-3
clone_size: .